These T cell receptor beta chains were read from a single sample in a study of blood T cell repertoires in COVID-19. Data came from immunoSEQ multiplex PCR; TCRdb stores just in-frame clones and leaves some out. This sample yields over 140,000 clones, of which around 78% are seen a single time; more than 3.5% belongs to the top ten. The specimen sequenced was peripheral blood. The receptor set was obtained from a woman older than 75 with active or convalescent COVID-19. Each CDR3 is given with its conserved first and last residue. D genes are given only for firm matches. A clone size is listed for some rows: how often the clone was seen (once, few, many), or a class if it is expanded.

D	size	V	J	DNA	CDR3
.	few	TRBV2	TRBJ1-4	TGTGCCACGGGACACGAAAATGAAAAACTGTTTTTT	CATGHENEKLFF
.	many	TRBV3-1/TRBV3-2	TRBJ2-7	TGTGCCAGCAGCCAATATTACGAGCAGTACTTC	CASSQYYEQYF
TRBD1	.	TRBV28	TRBJ2-7	TGTGCCAGCAGTTTGGGCCAAGGGGGCATGTACGAGCAGTACTTC	CASSLGQGGMYEQYF
.	.	TRBV21-1	TRBJ1-5	TGTGCCAGCAGAAAAGGGAGGAGGTCGTTTCAGCCCCAGCATTTT	CASRKGRRSFQPQHF
.	few	TRBV19	TRBJ1-1	TGTGCCAGTAGGGTGGGAGGTCTGAACACTGAAGCTTTCTTT	CASRVGGLNTEAFF
TRBD1	.	TRBV19	TRBJ1-5	TGTGCCAGTAGTCCAGACAGGGCTCGTCAGCCCCAGCATTTT	CASSPDRARQPQHF
.	few	TRBV6-5	TRBJ1-1	TGTGCCAGCAAGATACCAGGAAACACTGAAGCTTTCTTT	CASKIPGNTEAFF
.	.	TRBV5-4	TRBJ1-2	TGTGCCAGCAGCTTCATAGGGGAGGACGGCTACACCTTC	CASSFIGEDGYTF
.	.	TRBV21-1	TRBJ1-4	TGTGCCAGCACCTGGCAGGGTTTGGATGAAAAACTGTTTTTT	CASTWQGLDEKLFF
.	.	TRBV7-3	TRBJ1-6	TGTGCCAGCAGCTTAACTAAAGGAGGTTCACCCCTCCACTTT	CASSLTKGGSPLHF
TRBD2	.	TRBV6-2/TRBV6-3	TRBJ2-1	TGTGCCAGCAGTTACCAGTTAGCGGGGGGCCGTTCCCGAGTCTACAATGAGCAGTTCTTC	CASSYQLAGGRSRVYNEQFF
TRBD1	once	TRBV7-2	TRBJ1-1	TGTGCCAGCAGCTTAGTAGAAGGGGGCTGGACTGAAGCTTTCTTT	CASSLVEGGWTEAFF
.	.	TRBV7-2	TRBJ2-7	TGTGCCAGCAGCTTAGCGGGCGGGGTGGCCTACGAGCAGTACTTC	CASSLAGGVAYEQYF
TRBD1	.	TRBV11-3	TRBJ2-5	TGTGCCAGCAGCGCTCGGACAGGCGGCGTCCAAGAGACCCAGTACTTC	CASSARTGGVQETQYF
.	.	TRBV5-8	TRBJ1-5	TGTGCCAGCAGCTTGGTAGAGTATCAGCCCCAGCATTTT	CASSLVEYQPQHF
.	.	TRBV7-9	TRBJ1-5	TGTGCCAGCAGCTTAAACAGTGATCAGCCCCAGCATTTT	CASSLNSDQPQHF
.	.	TRBV9	TRBJ2-3	TGTGCCAGCAGCCCACGCCAGGGTACCACGAACACAGATACGCAGTATTTT	CASSPRQGTTNTDTQYF
TRBD2	.	TRBV5-4	TRBJ2-2	TGTGCCAGCAGCTTTGCCCGGGGGGGCACCGGGGAGCTGTTTTTT	CASSFARGGTGELFF
TRBD2	few	TRBV20-1	TRBJ2-5	TGCAGTGCTAGTGACGGACTAGCGGGGAGTCGTCAAGAGACCCAGTACTTC	CSASDGLAGSRQETQYF
TRBD1	.	TRBV9	TRBJ2-2	TGTGCCAGCAGCGTGGGTGGGACAGGGAGGGCCGGGGAGCTGTTTTTT	CASSVGGTGRAGELFF
TRBD1	.	TRBV6-5	TRBJ1-1	TGTGCCAGCAGACGAGAACAGGGGAGGGCTTTCTTT	CASRREQGRAFF
TRBD1	.	TRBV29-1	TRBJ2-7	TGCAGCGTTGAGGCAGGGGGTACCTACGAGCAGTACTTC	CSVEAGGTYEQYF
.	.	TRBV29-1	TRBJ2-7	TGCAGCGTTAGGCAGGTTGATTCGGAGTACTTC	CSVRQVDSEYF
TRBD1	.	TRBV18	TRBJ1-4	TGTGCCAGCAACCGGGACAGGAACGAAAAACTGTTTTTT	CASNRDRNEKLFF
TRBD1	.	TRBV7-9	TRBJ1-6	TGTGCCAGCAGCTTACAAGACAGGGGGCGCTTTTCGGACAATTCACCCCTCCACTTT	CASSLQDRGRFSDNSPLHF
.	once	TRBV5-8	TRBJ1-2	TGTGCCAGCAGCTTTAGGACACTCCGGGACTATGGCTACACCTTC	CASSFRTLRDYGYTF
.	.	TRBV11-2	TRBJ1-2	TGTGCCAGCAGCTTAGATTCGGTTGCCTATGGCTACACCTTC	CASSLDSVAYGYTF
.	once	TRBV5-1	TRBJ1-1	TGCGCCAGCAGCTTGGGGCAGGGTGTTAACACTGAAGCTTTCTTT	CASSLGQGVNTEAFF
TRBD2	.	TRBV5-6	TRBJ2-5	TGTGCCAGCAGCTTGGACGGCGGGGGGCGGCAAGAGACCCAGTACTTC	CASSLDGGGRQETQYF
.	.	TRBV18	TRBJ2-3	TGTGCCAGCTCCCCAAATCGCGGGGACACAGATACGCAGTATTTT	CASSPNRGDTDTQYF
.	.	TRBV7-9	TRBJ2-7	TGTGCCAGCAGCCCCGGCTCCTACGAGCAGTACTTC	CASSPGSYEQYF
TRBD1	once	TRBV9	TRBJ2-1	TGTGCCAGCAGCGGTGGGCCGGGACAGGGGTCCTACAATGAGCAGTTCTTC	CASSGGPGQGSYNEQFF
.	.	TRBV6-6	TRBJ2-3	TGTGCCAGCAGGTACGGACAGTTCGCAGATACGCAGTATTTT	CASRYGQFADTQYF
.	.	TRBV12-3/TRBV12-4	TRBJ2-1	TGTGCCAGCAGAAATAACAATGAGCAGTTCTTC	CASRNNNEQFF
.	.	TRBV7-3	TRBJ2-2	TGTGCCAGCAGCTTAACCCAGGGGTCGCGGAACACCGGGGAGCTGTTTTTT	CASSLTQGSRNTGELFF
.	many	TRBV5-6	TRBJ2-3	TGTGCCAGCAGCCCGCAGGGCACAGATACGCAGTATTTT	CASSPQGTDTQYF
.	.	TRBV6-5	TRBJ1-2	TGTGCCACCAGGACGGACTCCCCTGGCTACACCTTC	CATRTDSPGYTF
.	.	TRBV11-2	TRBJ2-3	TGTGCCAGCAGTCGGTTTTTGGGCACAGATACGCAGTATTTT	CASSRFLGTDTQYF
TRBD1	.	TRBV7-2	TRBJ2-7	TGTGCCAGCAGCCCTCGGGGGACAGGGACCTACGAGCAGTACTTC	CASSPRGTGTYEQYF
.	few	TRBV6-1	TRBJ1-6	TGTGCCAGCAGTGAATTTTTGGGCCAGGTTAATTCACCCCTCCACTTT	CASSEFLGQVNSPLHF
TRBD2	.	TRBV6-5	TRBJ2-3	TGTGCCAGCAGCAGGGCGGGGGGCACAGATACGCAGTATTTT	CASSRAGGTDTQYF
TRBD2	.	TRBV7-8	TRBJ2-5	TGTGCCAGCAGCCCAATACCCGGGGGGTCAGGGACCCAGTACTTC	CASSPIPGGSGTQYF
.	.	TRBV28	TRBJ1-1	TGTGCCAGCAGTCCCCGGGGGGGGGTTGGTGAAGCTTTCTTT	CASSPRGGVGEAFF
TRBD1	.	TRBV25-1	TRBJ1-1	TGTGCCAGCAGTGAATCCGGCAGGGGGGCGTTTCGTACTGAAGCTTTCTTT	CASSESGRGAFRTEAFF
.	.	TRBV6-5	TRBJ1-1	TGTGCCAGCAGTCGGGGGGGAACAGGGAACACTGAAGCTTTCTTT	CASSRGGTGNTEAFF
.	.	TRBV2	TRBJ1-1	TGTGCCAGCAGTGTTTCCATGTGGAACACTGAAGCTTTCTTT	CASSVSMWNTEAFF
.	.	TRBV29-1	TRBJ1-1	TGCAGCGTTGCTCCTGGGGCAGGGAACACTGAAGCTTTCTTT	CSVAPGAGNTEAFF
.	.	TRBV18	TRBJ2-3	TGTGCCAGCTCACCACCCAGGGAGGGCACAGATACGCAGTATTTT	CASSPPREGTDTQYF
TRBD1	few	TRBV7-9	TRBJ1-4	TGTGCCAGCAGCTCGACAGGGGGCCATGAAAAACTGTTTTTT	CASSSTGGHEKLFF
.	.	TRBV7-2	TRBJ2-5	TGTGCCAGCAGCTCAGGGATGTTTGGCCAAGAGACCCAGTACTTC	CASSSGMFGQETQYF
.	.	TRBV19	TRBJ2-3	TGTGCCAGTAGTCGGGCGGGGAGCACAGATACGCAGTATTTT	CASSRAGSTDTQYF
.	.	TRBV15	TRBJ2-7	TGTGCCACCAGCAGAGATCGTGAGGGGGCCTACGAGCAGTACTTC	CATSRDREGAYEQYF